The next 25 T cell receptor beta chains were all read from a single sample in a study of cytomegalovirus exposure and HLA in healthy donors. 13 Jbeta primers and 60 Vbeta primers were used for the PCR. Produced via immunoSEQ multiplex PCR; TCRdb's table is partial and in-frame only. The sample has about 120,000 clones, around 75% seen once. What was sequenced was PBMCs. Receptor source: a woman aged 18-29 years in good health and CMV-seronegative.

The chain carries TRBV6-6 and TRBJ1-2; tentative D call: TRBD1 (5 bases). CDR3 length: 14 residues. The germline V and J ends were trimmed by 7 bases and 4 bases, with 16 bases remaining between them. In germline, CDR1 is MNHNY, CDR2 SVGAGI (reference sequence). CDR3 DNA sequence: TGTGCCAGCACGCCGACGGGGGTCGTCTATGGCTACACCTTC. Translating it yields CASTPTGVVYGYTF.

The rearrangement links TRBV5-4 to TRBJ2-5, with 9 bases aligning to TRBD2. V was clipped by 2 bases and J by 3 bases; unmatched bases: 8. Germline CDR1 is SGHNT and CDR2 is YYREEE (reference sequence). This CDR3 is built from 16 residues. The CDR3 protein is CASSFGSGGGEETQYF. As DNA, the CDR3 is TGTGCCAGCAGCTTCGGTAGCGGGGGAGGGGAAGAGACCCAGTACTTC.

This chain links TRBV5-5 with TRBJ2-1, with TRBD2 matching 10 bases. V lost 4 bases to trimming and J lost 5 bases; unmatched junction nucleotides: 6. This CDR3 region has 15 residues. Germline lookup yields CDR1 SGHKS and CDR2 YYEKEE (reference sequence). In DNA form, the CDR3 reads TGTGCCAGCAGCCGATCACTAGCGGGGAACAATGAGCAGTTCTTC. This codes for CASSRSLAGNNEQFF.

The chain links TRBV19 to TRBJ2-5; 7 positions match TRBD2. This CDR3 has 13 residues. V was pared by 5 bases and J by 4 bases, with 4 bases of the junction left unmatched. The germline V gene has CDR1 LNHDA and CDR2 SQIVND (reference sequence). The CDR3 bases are TGTGCCAGTAGTGTTTGGGGGGGAGAGACCCAGTACTTC. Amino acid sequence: CASSVWGGETQYF.

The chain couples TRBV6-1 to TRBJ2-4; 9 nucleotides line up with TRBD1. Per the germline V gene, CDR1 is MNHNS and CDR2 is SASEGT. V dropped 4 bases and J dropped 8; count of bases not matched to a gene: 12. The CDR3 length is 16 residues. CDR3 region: CASSVVTGGFIDIQYF. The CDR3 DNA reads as TGTGCCAGCAGTGTTGTAACAGGGGGCTTTATAGACATTCAGTACTTC.

CDR3 nucleotide sequence: TGTGCCAGCAGTGGACAGGGGGTTTATAATTCACCCCTCCACTTT. Translation: CASSGQGVYNSPLHF. V and J are TRBV2 and TRBJ1-6, with 9 bases lining up with TRBD1. In germline, CDR1 is SNHLY, CDR2 FYNNEI. V shed 4 bases and J 4 bases; nucleotides not matched to a gene: 2. The CDR3 is 15 residues long.

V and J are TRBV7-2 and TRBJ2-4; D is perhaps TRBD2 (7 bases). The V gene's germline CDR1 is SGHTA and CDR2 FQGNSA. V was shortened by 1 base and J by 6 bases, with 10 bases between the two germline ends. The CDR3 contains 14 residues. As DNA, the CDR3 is TGTGCCAGCAGCTTAGGAGGGGGGGGAAACATTCAGTACTTC. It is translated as CASSLGGGGNIQYF.

The CDR3 DNA is TGTGCCTGGAGTAACAGAATTAAGGGGTACGAGCAGTACTTC. It encodes CAWSNRIKGYEQYF. The V call is TRBV30, the J call TRBJ2-7; D may be TRBD1 (5 bases). The germline CDR1 and CDR2 sequences are GTSNPN and SVGIG (reference sequence). The CDR3 runs to 14 residues. V lost 2 bases, J lost 4 bases, and 15 bases lay in between.

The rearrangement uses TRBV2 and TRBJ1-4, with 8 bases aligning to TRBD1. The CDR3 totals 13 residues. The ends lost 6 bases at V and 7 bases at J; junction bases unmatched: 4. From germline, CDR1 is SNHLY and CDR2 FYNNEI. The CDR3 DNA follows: TGTGCCAGCAGAGGGACAGGCGGTGAAAAACTGTTTTTT. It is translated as CASRGTGGEKLFF. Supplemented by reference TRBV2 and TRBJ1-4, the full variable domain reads EPEVTQTPSHQVTQMGQEVILRCVPISNHLYFYWYRQILGQKVEFLVSFYNNEISEKSEIFDDQFSVERPDGSNFTLKIRSTKLEDSAMYFCASRGTGGEKLFFGSGTQLSVL.

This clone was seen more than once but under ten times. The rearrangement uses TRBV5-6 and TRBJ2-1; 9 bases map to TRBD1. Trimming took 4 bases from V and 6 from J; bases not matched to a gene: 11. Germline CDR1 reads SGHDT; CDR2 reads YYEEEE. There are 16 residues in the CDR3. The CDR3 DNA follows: TGTGCCAGCAGCCCCTGGACAGGGGCCCGTCGCAATGAGCAGTTCTTC. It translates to CASSPWTGARRNEQFF. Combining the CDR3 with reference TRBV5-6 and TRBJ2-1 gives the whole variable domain DAGVTQSPTHLIKTRGQQVTLRCSPKSGHDTVSWYQQALGQGPQFIFQYYEEEERQRGNFPDRFSGHQFPNYSSELNVNALLLGDSALYLCASSPWTGARRNEQFFGPGTRLTVL.

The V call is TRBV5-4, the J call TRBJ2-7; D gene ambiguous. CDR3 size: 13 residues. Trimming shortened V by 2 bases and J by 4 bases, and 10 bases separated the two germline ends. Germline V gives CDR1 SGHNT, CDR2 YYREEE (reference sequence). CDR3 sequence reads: CASSLYWSYEQYF. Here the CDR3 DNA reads TGTGCCAGCAGCTTATACTGGAGTTACGAGCAGTACTTC.

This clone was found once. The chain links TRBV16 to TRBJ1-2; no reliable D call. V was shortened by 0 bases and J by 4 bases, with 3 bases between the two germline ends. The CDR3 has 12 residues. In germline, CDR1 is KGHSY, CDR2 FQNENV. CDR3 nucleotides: TGTGCCAGCAGCCAATCCCGCTATGGCTACACCTTC. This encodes CASSQSRYGYTF. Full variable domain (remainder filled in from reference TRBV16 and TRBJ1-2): GEEVAQTPKHLVRGEGQKAKLYCAPIKGHSYVFWYQQVLKNEFKFLISFQNENVFDETGMPKERFSAKCLPNSPCSLEIQATKLEDSAVYFCASSQSRYGYTFGSGTRLTVV.

CDR3 in amino acids: CASSVSYEQYF. The CDR3, as DNA: TGTGCCAGCAGTGTGAGCTACGAGCAGTACTTC. The chain is built from TRBV25-1 and TRBJ2-7; D is undetermined. The germline CDR1 and CDR2 sequences are MGHDK and SYGVNS. CDR3 length: 11 amino acids. Between the trimmed V and J ends, which lost 4 bases and 3 bases, there was a span of 4 bases.

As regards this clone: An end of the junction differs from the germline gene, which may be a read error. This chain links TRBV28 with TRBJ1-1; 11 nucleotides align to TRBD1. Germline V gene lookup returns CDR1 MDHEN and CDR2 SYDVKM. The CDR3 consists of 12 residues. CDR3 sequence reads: CASSLLGQGDLF. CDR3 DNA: TGTGCCAGCAGTTTATTGGGACAGGGGGATCTGTTT.

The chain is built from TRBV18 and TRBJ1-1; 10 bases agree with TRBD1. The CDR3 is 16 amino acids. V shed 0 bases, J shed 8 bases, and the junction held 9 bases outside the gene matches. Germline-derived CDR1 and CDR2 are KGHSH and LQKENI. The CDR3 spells CASSPPGTGVVREAFF. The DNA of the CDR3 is TGTGCCAGCTCACCACCGGGGACAGGGGTCGTGCGAGAAGCTTTCTTT.

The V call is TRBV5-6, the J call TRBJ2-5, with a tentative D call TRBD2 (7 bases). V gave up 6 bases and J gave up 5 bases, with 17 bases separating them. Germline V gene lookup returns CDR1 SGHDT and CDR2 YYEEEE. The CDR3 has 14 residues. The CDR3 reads CASIRGGGRETQYF. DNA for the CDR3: TGTGCCAGCATTCGAGGGGGGGGACGGGAGACCCAGTACTTC. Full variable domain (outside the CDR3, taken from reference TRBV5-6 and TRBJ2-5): DAGVTQSPTHLIKTRGQQVTLRCSPKSGHDTVSWYQQALGQGPQFIFQYYEEEERQRGNFPDRFSGHQFPNYSSELNVNALLLGDSALYLCASIRGGGRETQYFGPGTRLLVL.

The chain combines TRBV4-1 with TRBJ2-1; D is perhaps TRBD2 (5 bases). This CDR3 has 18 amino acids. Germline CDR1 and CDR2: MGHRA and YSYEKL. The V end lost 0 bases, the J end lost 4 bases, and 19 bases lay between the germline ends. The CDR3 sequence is CASSQDAPAALGYNEQFF. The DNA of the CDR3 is TGCGCCAGCAGCCAAGATGCTCCAGCGGCCTTGGGTTACAATGAGCAGTTCTTC.

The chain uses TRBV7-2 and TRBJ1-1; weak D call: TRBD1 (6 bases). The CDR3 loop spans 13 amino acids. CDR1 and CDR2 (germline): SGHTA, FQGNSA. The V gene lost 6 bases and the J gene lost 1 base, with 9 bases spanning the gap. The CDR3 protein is CASRGAGNTEAFF. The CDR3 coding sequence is TGTGCCAGCAGGGGGGCGGGGAACACTGAAGCTTTCTTT.

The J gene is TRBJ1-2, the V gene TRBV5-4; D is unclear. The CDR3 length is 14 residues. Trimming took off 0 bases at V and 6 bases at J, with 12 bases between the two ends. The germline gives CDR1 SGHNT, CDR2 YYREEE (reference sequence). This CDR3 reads CASSLVGRRDGYTF. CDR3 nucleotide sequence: TGTGCCAGCAGCTTGGTAGGCAGGAGGGATGGCTACACCTTC.

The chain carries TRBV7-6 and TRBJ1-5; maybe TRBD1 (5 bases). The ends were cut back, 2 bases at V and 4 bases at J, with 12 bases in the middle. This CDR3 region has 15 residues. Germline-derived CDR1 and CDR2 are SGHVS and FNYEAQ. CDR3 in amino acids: CASSLLQGGNQPQHF. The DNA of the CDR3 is TGTGCCAGCAGCTTATTGCAGGGAGGAAATCAGCCCCAGCATTTT. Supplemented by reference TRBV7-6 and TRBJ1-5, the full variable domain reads GAGVSQSPRYKVTKRGQDVALRCDPISGHVSLYWYRQALGQGPEFLTYFNYEAQQDKSGLPNDRFSAERPEGSISTLTIQRTEQRDSAMYRCASSLLQGGNQPQHFGDGTRLSIL.

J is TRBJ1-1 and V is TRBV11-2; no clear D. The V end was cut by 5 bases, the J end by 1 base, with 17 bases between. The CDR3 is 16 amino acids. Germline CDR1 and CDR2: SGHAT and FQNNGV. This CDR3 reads CASSPYPPRGNTEAFF. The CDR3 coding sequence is TGTGCCAGCAGCCCCTACCCCCCCCGAGGGAACACTGAAGCTTTCTTT.

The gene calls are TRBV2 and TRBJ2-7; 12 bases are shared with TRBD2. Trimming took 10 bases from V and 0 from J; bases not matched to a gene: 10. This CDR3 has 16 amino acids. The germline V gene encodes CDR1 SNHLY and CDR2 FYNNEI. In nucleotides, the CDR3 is TGTGCCAACAGACTAGCGGGGGCCAGGAGCTCCTACGAGCAGTACTTC. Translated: CANRLAGARSSYEQYF.

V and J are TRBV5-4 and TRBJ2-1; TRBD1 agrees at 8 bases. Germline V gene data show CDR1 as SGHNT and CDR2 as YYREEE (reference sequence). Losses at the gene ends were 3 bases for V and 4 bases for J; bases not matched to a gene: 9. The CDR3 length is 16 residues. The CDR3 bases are TGTGCCAGCAGCTCGGGACAGGCCAGAACATACAATGAGCAGTTCTTC. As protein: CASSSGQARTYNEQFF.

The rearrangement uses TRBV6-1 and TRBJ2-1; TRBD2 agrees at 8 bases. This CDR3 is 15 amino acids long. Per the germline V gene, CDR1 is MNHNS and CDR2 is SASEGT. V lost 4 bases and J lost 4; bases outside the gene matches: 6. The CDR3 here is CASSGRGGRYNEQFF. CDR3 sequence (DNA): TGTGCCAGCAGTGGACGGGGGGGACGATACAATGAGCAGTTCTTC.

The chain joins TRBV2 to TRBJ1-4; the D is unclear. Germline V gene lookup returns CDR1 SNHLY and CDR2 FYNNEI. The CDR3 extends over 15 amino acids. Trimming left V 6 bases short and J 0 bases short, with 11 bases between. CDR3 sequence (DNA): TGTGCCAGCAGATTCTACAGATCAACTAATGAAAAACTGTTTTTT. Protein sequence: CASRFYRSTNEKLFF. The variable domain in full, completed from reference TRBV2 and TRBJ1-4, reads EPEVTQTPSHQVTQMGQEVILRCVPISNHLYFYWYRQILGQKVEFLVSFYNNEISEKSEIFDDQFSVERPDGSNFTLKIRSTKLEDSAMYFCASRFYRSTNEKLFFGSGTQLSVL.